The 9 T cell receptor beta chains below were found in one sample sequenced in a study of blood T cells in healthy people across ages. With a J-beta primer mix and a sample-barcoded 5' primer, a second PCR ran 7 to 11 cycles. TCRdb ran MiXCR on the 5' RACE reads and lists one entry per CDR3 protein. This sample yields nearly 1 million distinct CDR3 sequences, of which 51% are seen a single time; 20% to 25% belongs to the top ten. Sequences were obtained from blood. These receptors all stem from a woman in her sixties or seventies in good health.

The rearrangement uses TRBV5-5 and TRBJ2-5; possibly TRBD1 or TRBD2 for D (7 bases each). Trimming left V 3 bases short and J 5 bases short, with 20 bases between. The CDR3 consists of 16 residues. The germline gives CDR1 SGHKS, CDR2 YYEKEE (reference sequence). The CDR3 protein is CASSSRGGGGLETQYF. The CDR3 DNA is TGTGCCAGCAGCTCCAGGGGGGGCGGAGGTCTGGAGACCCAGTACTTC.

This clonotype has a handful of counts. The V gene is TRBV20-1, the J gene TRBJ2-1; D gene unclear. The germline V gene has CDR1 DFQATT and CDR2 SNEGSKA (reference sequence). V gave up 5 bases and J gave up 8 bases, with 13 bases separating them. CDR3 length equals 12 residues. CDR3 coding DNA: TGCAGTGCTCGGACCGCTGGGGATGAGCAGTTCTTC. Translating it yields CSARTAGDEQFF.

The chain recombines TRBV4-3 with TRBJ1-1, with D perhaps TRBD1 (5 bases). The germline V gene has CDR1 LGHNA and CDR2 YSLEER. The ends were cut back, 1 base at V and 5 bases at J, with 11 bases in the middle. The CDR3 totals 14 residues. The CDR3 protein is CASSQVLRGTEAFF. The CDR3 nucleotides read TGCGCCAGCAGCCAAGTGCTTCGGGGGACTGAAGCTTTCTTT.

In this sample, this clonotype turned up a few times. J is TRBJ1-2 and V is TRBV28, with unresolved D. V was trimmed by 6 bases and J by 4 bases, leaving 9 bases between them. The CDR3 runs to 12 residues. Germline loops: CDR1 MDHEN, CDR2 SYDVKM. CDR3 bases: TGTGCCAGCAGCCCCCGGCCCTATGGCTACACCTTC. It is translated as CASSPRPYGYTF.

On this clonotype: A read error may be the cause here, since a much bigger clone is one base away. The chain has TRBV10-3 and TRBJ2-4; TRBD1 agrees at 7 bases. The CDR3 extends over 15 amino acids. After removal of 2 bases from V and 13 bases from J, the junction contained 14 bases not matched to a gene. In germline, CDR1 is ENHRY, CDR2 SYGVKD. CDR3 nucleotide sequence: TGTGCCATCAGTGAGGGAACAGGGGCTGCCTACGGGCAGTACTTC. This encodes CAISEGTGAAYGQYF.

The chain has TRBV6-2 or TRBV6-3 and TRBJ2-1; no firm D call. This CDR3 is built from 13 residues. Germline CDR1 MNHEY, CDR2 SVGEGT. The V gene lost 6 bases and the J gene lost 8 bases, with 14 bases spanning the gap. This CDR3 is CASSPAFFDEQFF. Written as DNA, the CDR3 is TGTGCCAGCAGCCCAGCATTTTTCGATGAGCAGTTCTTC.

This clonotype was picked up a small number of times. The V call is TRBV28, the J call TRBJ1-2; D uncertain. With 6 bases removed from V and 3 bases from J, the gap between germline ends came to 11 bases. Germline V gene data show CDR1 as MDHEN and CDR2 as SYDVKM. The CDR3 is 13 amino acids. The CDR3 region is CASSPNMDYGYTF. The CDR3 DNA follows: TGTGCCAGCAGCCCCAATATGGACTATGGCTACACCTTC.

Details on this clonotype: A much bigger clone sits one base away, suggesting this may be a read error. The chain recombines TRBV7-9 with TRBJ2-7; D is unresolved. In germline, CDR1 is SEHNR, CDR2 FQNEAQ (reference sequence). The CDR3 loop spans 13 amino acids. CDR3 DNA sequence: TGTGCCAGCAGCCAGAGGAGCTCCGACGAGCAGTACTTC. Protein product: CASSQRSSDEQYF. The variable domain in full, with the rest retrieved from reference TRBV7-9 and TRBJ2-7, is DTGVSQNPRHKITKRGQNVTFRCDPISEHNRLYWYRQTLGQGPEFLTYFQNEAQLEKSRLLSDRFSAERPKGSFSTLEIQRTEQGDSAMYLCASSQRSSDEQYFGPGTRLTVT.

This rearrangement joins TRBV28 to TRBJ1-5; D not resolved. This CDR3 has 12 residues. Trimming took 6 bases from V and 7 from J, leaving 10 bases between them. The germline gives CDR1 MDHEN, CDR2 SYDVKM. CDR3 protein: CASRLREQPQHF. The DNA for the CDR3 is TGTGCCAGCAGGTTAAGGGAACAGCCCCAGCATTTT.